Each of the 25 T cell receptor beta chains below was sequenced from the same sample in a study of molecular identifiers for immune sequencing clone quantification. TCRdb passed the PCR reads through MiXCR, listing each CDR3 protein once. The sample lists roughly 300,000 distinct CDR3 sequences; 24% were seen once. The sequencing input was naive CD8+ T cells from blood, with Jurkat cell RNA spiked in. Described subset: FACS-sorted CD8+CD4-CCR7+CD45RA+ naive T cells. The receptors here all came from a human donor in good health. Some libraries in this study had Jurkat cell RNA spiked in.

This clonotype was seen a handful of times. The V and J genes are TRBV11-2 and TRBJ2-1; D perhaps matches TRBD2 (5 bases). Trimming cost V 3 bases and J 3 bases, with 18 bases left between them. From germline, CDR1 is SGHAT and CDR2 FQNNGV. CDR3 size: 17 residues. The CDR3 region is CASSLVARTHYYNEQFF. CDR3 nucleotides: TGTGCCAGCAGCTTGGTAGCGCGGACTCACTACTACAATGAGCAGTTCTTC.

The CDR3 loop reads CASSIGRILSNEKLFF. DNA of the CDR3: TGTGCCAGTAGTATAGGGAGGATTCTGTCTAATGAAAAACTGTTTTTT. V usage is TRBV19 and J usage is TRBJ1-4; no clear D. This CDR3 comprises 16 residues. Per germline, CDR1 LNHDA and CDR2 SQIVND (reference sequence). V lost 1 base to trimming and J lost 3 bases, with 12 bases between them. Using reference TRBV19 and TRBJ1-4 for the parts outside the CDR3, the full variable domain is DGGITQSPKYLFRKEGQNVTLSCEQNLNHDAMYWYRQDPGQGLRLIYYSQIVNDFQKGDIAEGYSVSREKKESFPLTVTSAQKNPTAFYLCASSIGRILSNEKLFFGSGTQLSVL.

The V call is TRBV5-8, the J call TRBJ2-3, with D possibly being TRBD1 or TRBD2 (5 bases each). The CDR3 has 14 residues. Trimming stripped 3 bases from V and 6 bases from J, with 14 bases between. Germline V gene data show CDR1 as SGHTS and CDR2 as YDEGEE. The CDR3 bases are TGTGCCAGCAGCTGGGGACGAGGCGCGGATACGCAGTATTTT. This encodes CASSWGRGADTQYF.

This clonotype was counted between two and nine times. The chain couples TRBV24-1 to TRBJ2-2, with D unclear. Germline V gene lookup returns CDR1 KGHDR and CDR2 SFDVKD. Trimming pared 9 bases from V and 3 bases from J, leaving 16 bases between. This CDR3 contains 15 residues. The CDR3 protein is CATPWLLADTGELFF. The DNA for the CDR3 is TGTGCCACCCCCTGGTTGTTAGCCGACACCGGGGAGCTGTTTTTT.

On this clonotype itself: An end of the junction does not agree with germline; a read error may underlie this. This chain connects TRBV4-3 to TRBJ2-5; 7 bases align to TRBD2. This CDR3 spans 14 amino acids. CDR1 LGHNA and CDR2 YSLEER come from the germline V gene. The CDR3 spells CASSQGEGRETHYF. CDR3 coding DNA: TGCGCCAGCAGCCAAGGGGAGGGGCGAGAGACCCACTACTTC.

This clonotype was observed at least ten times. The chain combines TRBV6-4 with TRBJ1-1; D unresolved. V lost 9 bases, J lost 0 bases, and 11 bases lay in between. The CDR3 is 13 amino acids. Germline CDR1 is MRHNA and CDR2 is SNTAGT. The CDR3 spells CASSSTLNTEAFF. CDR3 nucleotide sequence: TGTGCCAGTTCCTCGACGTTGAACACTGAAGCTTTCTTT.

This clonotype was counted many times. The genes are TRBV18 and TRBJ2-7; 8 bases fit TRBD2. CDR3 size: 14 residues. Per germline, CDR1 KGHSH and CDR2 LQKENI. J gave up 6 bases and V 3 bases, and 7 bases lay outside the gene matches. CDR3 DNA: TGTGCCAGCTCACCTAGCGGGATTACCCTCGAGCAGTACTTC. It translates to CASSPSGITLEQYF. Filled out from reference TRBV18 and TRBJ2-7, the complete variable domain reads NAGVMQNPRHLVRRRGQEARLRCSPMKGHSHVYWYRQLPEEGLKFMVYLQKENIIDESGMPKERFSAEFPKEGPSILRIQQVVRGDSAAYFCASSPSGITLEQYFGPGTRLTVT.

CDR3 loop: CASSQAAGQYEQYF. The CDR3 coding sequence is TGCGCCAGCAGCCAAGCGGCAGGGCAGTACGAGCAGTACTTC. V and J are TRBV4-3 and TRBJ2-7, with D possibly TRBD1 on 5 matching bases. The CDR3 loop spans 14 amino acids. Germline-derived CDR1 and CDR2 are LGHNA and YSLEER. The V end lost 1 base, the J end lost 4 bases, and 11 bases lay between the germline ends.

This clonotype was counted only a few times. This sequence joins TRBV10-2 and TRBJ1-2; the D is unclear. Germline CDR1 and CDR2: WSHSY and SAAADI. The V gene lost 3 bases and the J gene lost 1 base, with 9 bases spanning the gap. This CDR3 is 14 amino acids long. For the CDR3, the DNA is TGCGCCAGCAGTGACGGTGGACTTAACTATGGCTACACCTTC. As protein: CASSDGGLNYGYTF.

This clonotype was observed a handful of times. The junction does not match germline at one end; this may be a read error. CDR3 coding DNA: TGTGCCAATAGTTCGGAGGCCCAGGGTTCCCAAGAGACCCAGTACTTC. This sequence encodes CANSSEAQGSQETQYF. V is TRBV19 and J is TRBJ2-5, with D tentatively TRBD1 or TRBD2 (5 bases each). The CDR3 has 16 residues. Germline values: CDR1 LNHDA, CDR2 SQIVND (reference sequence).

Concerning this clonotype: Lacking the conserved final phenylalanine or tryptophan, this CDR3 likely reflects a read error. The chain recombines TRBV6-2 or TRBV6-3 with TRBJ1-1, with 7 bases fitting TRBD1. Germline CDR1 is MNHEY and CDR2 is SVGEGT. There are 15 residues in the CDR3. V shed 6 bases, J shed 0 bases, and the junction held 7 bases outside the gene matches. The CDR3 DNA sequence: TGTGCCAGCAGACCCCACAGGGGCTTGAACACTGAAGCTTTCCTT. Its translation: CASRPHRGLNTEAFL.

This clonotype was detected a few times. This CDR3 is CSACGLAGEDTQYF. In DNA, the CDR3 is TGCAGTGCATGTGGACTAGCGGGAGAGGATACGCAGTATTTT. J is TRBJ2-3 and V is TRBV20-1; TRBD2 matches 13 bases. J lost 6 bases, V lost 6 bases, and 6 bases had no gene match. Germline V CDR1 and CDR2: DFQATT, SNEGSKA (reference sequence). The CDR3 totals 14 residues.

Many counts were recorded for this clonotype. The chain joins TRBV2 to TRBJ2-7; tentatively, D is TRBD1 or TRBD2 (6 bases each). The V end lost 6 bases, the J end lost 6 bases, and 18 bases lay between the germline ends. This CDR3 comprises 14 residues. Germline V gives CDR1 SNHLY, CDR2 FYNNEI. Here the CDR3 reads CASSPGALFREQYF. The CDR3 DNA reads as TGTGCCAGCAGCCCGGGGGCCTTGTTCCGCGAGCAGTACTTC.

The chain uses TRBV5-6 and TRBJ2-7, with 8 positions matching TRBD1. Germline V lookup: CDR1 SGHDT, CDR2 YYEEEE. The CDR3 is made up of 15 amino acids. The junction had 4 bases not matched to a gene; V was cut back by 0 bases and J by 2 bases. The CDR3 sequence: CASSLEGRGPYEQYF. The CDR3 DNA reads TGTGCCAGCAGCTTGGAGGGCAGGGGGCCCTACGAGCAGTACTTC.

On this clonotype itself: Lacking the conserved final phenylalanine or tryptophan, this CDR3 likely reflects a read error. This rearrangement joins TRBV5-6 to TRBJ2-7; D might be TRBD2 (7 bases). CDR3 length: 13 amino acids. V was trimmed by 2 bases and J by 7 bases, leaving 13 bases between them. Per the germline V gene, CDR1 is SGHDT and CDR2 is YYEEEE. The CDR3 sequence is CASSLRGAPEQYI. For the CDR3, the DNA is TGTGCCAGCAGCTTACGGGGGGCGCCTGAGCAGTACATC.

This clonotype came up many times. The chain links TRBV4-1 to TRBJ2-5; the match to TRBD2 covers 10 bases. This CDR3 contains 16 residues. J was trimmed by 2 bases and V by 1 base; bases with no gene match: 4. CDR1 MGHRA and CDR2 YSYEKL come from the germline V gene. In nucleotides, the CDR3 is TGCGCCAGCAGCCAAGCTAGCGGGGGAAGTCAAGAGACCCAGTACTTC. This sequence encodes CASSQASGGSQETQYF.

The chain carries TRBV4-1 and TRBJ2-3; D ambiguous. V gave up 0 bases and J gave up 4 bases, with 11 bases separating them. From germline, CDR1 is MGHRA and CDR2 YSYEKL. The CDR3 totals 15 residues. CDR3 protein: CASSQEGRGADTQYF. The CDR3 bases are TGCGCCAGCAGCCAAGAGGGTCGAGGAGCAGATACGCAGTATTTT.

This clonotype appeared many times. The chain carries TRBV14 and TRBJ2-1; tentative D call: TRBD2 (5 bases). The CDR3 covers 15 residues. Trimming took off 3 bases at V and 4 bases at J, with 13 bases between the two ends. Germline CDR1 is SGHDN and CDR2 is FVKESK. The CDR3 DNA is TGTGCCAGCAGCCAGTGGAAGCGGAGGTACAATGAGCAGTTCTTC. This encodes CASSQWKRRYNEQFF. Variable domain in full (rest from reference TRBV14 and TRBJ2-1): EAGVTQFPSHSVIEKGQTVTLRCDPISGHDNLYWYRRVMGKEIKFLLHFVKESKQDESGMPNNRFLAERTGGTYSTLKVQPAELEDSGVYFCASSQWKRRYNEQFFGPGTRLTVL.

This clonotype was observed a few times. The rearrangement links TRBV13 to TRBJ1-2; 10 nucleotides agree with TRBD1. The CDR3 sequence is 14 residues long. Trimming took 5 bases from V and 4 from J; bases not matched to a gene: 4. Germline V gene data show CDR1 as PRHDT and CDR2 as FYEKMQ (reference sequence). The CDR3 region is CASSQGTGAYGYTF. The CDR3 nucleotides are TGTGCCAGCAGCCAAGGGACAGGGGCCTATGGCTACACCTTC.

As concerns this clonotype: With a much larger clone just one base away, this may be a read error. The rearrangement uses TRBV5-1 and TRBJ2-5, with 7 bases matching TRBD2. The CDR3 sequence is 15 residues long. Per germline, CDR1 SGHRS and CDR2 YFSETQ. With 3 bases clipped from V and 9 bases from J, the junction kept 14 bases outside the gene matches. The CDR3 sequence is CASSSPRDGREPQYF. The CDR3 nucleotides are TGCGCCAGCAGCTCACCCCGGGACGGGCGGGAGCCCCAGTACTTC. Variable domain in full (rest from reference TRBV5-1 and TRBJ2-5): KAGVTQTPRYLIKTRGQQVTLSCSPISGHRSVSWYQQTPGQGLQFLFEYFSETQRNKGNFPGRFSGRQFSNSRSEMNVSTLELGDSALYLCASSSPRDGREPQYFGPGTRLLVL.

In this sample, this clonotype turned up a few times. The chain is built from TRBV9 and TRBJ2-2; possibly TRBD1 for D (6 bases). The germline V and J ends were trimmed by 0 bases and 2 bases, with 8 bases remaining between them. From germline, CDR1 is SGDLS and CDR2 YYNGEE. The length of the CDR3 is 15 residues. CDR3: CASSVGTANTGELFF. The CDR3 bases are TGTGCCAGCAGCGTAGGGACAGCCAACACCGGGGAGCTGTTTTTT.

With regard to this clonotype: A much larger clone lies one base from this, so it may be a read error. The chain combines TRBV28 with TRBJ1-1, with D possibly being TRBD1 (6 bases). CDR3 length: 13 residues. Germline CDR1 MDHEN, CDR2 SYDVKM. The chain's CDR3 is CASSSGENTEAYF. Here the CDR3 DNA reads TGTGCCAGCAGTTCAGGGGAGAACACTGAAGCTTACTTT.

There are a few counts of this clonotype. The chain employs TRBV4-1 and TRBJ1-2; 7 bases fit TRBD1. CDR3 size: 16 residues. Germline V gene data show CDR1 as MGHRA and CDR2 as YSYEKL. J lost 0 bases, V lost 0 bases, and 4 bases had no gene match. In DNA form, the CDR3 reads TGCGCCAGCAGCCAAGAAGACACAGGGGCTAACTATGGCTACACCTTC. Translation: CASSQEDTGANYGYTF.

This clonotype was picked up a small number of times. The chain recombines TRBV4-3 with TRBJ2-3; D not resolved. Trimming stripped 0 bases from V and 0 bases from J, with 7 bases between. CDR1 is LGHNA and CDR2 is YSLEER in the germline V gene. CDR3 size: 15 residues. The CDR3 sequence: CASSQDPRSTDTQYF. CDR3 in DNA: TGCGCCAGCAGCCAAGATCCCCGAAGCACAGATACGCAGTATTTT.

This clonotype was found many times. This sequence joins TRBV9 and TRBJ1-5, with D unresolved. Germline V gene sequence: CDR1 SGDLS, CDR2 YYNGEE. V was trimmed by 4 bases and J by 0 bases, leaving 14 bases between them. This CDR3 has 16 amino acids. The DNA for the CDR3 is TGTGCCAGCAGCACCCAAGACCGGTATAGCAATCAGCCCCAGCATTTT. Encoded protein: CASSTQDRYSNQPQHF.